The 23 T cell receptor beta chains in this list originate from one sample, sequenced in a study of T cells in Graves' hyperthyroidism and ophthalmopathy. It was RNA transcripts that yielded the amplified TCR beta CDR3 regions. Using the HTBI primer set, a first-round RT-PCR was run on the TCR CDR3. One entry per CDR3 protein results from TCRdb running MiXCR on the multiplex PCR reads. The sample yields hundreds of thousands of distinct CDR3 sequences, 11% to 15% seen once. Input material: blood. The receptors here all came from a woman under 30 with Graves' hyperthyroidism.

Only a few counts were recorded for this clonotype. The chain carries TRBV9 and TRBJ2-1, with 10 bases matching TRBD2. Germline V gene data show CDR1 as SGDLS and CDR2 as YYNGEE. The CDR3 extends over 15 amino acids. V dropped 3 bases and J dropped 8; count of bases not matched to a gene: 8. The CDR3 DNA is TGTGCCAGCAGCGCCGCTAGCGGGAGTTTCGATGAGCAGTTCTTC. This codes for CASSAASGSFDEQFF.

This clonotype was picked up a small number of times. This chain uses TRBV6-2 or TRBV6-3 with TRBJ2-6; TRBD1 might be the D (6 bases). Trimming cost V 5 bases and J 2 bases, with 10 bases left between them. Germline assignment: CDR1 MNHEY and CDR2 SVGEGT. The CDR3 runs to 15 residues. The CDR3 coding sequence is TGTGCCAGCAGTAAGACAGGCACTGGGGCCAACGTCCTGACTTTC. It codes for CASSKTGTGANVLTF.

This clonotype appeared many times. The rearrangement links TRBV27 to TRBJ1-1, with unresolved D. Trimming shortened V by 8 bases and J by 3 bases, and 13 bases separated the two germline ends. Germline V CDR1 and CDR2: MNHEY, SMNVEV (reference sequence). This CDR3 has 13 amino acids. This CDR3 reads CASRFYSYTEAFF. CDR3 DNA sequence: TGTGCCAGCCGATTTTATTCCTACACTGAAGCTTTCTTT.

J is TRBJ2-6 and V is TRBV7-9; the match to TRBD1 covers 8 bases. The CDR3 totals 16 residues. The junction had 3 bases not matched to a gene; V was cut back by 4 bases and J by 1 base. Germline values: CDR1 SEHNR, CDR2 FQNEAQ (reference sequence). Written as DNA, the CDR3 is TGTGCCAGCAGCTCGGACAGGGTTTCTGGGGCCAACGTCCTGACTTTC. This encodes CASSSDRVSGANVLTF.

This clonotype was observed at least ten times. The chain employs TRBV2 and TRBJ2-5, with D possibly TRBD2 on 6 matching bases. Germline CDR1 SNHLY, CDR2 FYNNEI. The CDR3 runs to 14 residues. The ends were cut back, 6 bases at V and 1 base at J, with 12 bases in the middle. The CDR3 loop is CASRGRDFQETQYF. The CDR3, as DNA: TGTGCCAGCAGGGGTCGGGACTTCCAAGAGACCCAGTACTTC.

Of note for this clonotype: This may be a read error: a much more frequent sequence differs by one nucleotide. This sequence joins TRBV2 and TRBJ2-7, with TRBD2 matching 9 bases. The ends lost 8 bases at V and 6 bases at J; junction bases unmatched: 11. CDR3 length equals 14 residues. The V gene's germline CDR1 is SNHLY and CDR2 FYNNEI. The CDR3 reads CASSPPSGTPEQYF. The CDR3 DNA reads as TGTGCCAGCTCACCACCTAGCGGGACCCCCGAGCAGTACTTC.

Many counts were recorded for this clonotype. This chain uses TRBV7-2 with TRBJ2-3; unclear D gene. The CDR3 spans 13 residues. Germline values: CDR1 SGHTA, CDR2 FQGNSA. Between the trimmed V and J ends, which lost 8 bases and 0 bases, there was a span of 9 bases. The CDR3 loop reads CASGSRSTDTQYF. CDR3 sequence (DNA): TGTGCCAGCGGTTCCCGAAGCACAGATACGCAGTATTTT.

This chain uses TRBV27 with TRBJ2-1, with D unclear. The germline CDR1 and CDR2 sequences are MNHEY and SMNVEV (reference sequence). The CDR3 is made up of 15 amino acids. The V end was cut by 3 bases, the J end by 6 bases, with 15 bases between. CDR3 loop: CASSFSPSQFNEQFF. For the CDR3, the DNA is TGTGCCAGCAGTTTTTCCCCTTCTCAGTTCAATGAGCAGTTCTTC.

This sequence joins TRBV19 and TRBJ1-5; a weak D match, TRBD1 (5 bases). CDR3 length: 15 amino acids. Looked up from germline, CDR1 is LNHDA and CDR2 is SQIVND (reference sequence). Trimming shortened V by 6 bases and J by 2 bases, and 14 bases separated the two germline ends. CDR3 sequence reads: CASRSSGEGNQPQHF. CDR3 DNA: TGTGCCAGTAGGTCTTCGGGGGAGGGCAATCAGCCCCAGCATTTT.

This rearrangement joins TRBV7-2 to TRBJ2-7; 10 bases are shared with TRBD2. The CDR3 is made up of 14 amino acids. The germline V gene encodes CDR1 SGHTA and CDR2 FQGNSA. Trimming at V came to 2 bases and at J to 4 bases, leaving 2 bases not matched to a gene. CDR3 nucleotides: TGTGCCAGCAGCTTATCGGGACTAGCGTACGAGCAGTACTTC. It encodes CASSLSGLAYEQYF.

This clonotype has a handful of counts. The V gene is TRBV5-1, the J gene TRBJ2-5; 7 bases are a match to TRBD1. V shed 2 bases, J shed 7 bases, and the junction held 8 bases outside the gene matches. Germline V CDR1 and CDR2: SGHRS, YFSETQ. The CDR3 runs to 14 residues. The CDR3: CASSFDGSGGTQYF. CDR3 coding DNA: TGCGCCAGCAGCTTCGATGGGTCAGGGGGGACCCAGTACTTC.

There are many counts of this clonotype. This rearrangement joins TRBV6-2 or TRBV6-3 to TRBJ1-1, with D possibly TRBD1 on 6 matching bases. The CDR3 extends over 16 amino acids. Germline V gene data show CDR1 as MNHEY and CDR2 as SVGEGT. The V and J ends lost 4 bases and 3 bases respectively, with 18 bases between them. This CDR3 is CASSSFGQREYTEAFF. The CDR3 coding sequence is TGTGCCAGCAGTTCGTTTGGACAGAGAGAATACACTGAAGCTTTCTTT.

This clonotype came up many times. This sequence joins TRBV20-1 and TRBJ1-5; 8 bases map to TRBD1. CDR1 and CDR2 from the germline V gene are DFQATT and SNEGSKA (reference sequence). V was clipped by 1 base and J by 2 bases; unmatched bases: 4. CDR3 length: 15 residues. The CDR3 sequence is CSARGSTGGNQPQHF. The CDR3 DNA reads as TGCAGTGCTAGAGGTTCGACAGGGGGCAATCAGCCCCAGCATTTT.

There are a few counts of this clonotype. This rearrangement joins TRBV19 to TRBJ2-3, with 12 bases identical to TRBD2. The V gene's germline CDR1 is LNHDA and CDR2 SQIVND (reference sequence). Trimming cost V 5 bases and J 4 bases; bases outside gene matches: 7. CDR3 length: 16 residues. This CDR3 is CASSASTSGSPDTQYF. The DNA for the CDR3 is TGTGCCAGTAGTGCCTCGACTAGCGGGAGTCCAGATACGCAGTATTTT.

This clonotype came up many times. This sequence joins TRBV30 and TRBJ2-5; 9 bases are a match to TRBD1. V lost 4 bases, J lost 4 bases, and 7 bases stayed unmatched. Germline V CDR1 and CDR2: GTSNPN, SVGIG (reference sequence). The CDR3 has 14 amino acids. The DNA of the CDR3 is TGTGCCTGGAAACGCGGACAGGGGCCAGAGACCCAGTACTTC. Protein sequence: CAWKRGQGPETQYF.

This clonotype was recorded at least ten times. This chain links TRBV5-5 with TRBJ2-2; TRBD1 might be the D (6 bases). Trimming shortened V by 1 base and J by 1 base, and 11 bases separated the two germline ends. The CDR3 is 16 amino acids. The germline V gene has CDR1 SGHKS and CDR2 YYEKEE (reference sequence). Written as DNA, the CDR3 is TGTGCCAGCAGCTTGAAGGCCAGGGGGAACACCGGGGAGCTGTTTTTT. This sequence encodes CASSLKARGNTGELFF. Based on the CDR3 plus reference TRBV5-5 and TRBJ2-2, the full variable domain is DAGVTQSPTHLIKTRGQQVTLRCSPISGHKSVSWYQQVLGQGPQFIFQYYEKEERGRGNFPDRFSARQFPNYSSELNVNALLLGDSALYLCASSLKARGNTGELFFGEGSRLTVL.

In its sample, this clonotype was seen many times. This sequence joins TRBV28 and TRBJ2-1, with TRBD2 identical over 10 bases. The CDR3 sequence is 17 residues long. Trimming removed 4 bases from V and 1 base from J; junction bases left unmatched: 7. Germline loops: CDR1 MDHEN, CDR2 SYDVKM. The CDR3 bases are TGTGCCAGCAGTTCGGCTAGCGGGGGACAATCCTACAATGAGCAGTTCTTC. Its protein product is CASSSASGGQSYNEQFF. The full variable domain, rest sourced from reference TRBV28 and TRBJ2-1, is DVKVTQSSRYLVKRTGEKVFLECVQDMDHENMFWYRQDPGLGLRLIYFSYDVKMKEKGDIPEGYSVSREKKERFSLILESASTNQTSMYLCASSSASGGQSYNEQFFGPGTRLTVL.

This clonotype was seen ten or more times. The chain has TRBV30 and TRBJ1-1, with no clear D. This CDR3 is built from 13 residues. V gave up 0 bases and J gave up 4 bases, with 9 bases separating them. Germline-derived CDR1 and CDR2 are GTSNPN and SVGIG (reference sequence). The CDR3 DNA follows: TGTGCCTGGAGTGTAATGGCTCGCACTGAAGCTTTCTTT. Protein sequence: CAWSVMARTEAFF.

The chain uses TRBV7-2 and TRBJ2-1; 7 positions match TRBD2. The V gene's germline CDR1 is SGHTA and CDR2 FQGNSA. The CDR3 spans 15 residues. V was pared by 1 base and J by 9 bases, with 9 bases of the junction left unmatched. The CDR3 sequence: CASSLVIGPGGEQFF. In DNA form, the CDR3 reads TGTGCCAGCAGCTTAGTAATAGGGCCGGGAGGTGAGCAGTTCTTC.

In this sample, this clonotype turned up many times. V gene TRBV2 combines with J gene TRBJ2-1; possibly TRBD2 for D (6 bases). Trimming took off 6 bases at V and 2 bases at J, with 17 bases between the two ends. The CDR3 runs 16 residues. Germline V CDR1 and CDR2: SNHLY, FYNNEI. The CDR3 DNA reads TGTGCCAGCAGGAGGGAAAGGGACTCCGCCTACAATGAGCAGTTCTTC. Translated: CASRRERDSAYNEQFF.

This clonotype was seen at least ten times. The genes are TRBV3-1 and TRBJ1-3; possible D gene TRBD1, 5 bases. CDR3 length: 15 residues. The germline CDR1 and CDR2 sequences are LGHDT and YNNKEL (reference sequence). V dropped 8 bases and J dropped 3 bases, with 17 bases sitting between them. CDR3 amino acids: CASSIRRDFGNTIYF. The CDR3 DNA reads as TGTGCCAGCTCAATCCGGAGGGACTTTGGAAACACCATATATTTT.

The CDR3, as DNA: TGTGCCAGCAGTTGGAATAAGGGGTCGGGCACTGAAGCTTTCTTT. Translated: CASSWNKGSGTEAFF. The rearrangement joins TRBV12-3 or TRBV12-4 to TRBJ1-1; TRBD1 might be the D (5 bases). V lost 4 bases, J lost 4 bases, and 16 bases lay in between. The CDR3 covers 15 residues.

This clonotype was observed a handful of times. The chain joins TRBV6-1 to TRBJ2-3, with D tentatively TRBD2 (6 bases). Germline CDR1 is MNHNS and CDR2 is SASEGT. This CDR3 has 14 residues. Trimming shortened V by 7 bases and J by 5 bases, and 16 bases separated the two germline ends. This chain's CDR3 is CASKIGGVRDTQYF. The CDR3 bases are TGTGCCAGCAAAATCGGGGGAGTGCGAGATACGCAGTATTTT.